The entry that follows covers one TCR beta chain sequence. Its target is unknown. This record belongs to a study of Tregs in tolerant kidney transplant recipients. Unstimulated Tregs (CD4+CD25+CD127-) and CD4+CD25- non-Tregs were sorted from PBMCs. CDR3 length: 19 amino acids. Germline values: CDR1 SGHVS, CDR2 FNYEAQ. After removal of 0 bases from V and 3 bases from J, the junction contained 9 bases not matched to a gene. Measured with immunoSEQ multiplex PCR; TCRdb has only the in-frame clones, and not every one. The profile covers tens of thousands of clones, with over 70% appearing a single time and 4% to 6.5% taken by the ten largest. Findings and limits, study-wide: The most relevant donor-specific Treg TCRbeta repertoire apparently came from expansion with activated donor B cells. Few patients were studied, so findings need validation in larger groups. Biological reproducibility was not directly addressed, but technical replication error appeared minimal.

The sample was CD4+ T cells from blood. This receptor was identified in a human donor in good health. This chain links TRBV7-6 with TRBJ2-3, with TRBD2 identical over 13 bases. The CDR3 reads CASSLATSGGAFGTDTQYF. CDR3 in DNA: TGTGCCAGCAGCTTAGCAACTAGCGGGGGGGCCTTTGGAACAGATACGCAGTATTTT.